One and the same sample provided the 32 T cell receptor beta chains below, sequenced in a study of OX40 agonist ivuxolimab in advanced cancers. The library came from the immunoSEQ multiplex PCR assay. Entries here come from immuneACCESS through TCRdb and include only in-frame sequences with V and J called. Some clones fail to appear in such tables; in the studies checked, an unresolved V gene covers under half of the shortfall, and the cause of the remainder is unknown. The sample includes roughly 70,000 clones, with roughly 87% observed a single time. The top ten clones comprise less than 0.65% of the sample. The sample consisted of CD4+ or CD8+ T cells sorted from blood, taken in a trial of the OX40 agonist ivuxolimab. These TCRs come from an adult with an advanced solid tumor such as melanoma, head and neck, liver or kidney cancer.

A few counts support this clone. This chain links TRBV28 with TRBJ2-5; TRBD2 matches at 9 bases. This CDR3 has 14 residues. V trimming: 6 bases; J trimming: 9 bases; junction bases outside the gene matches: 11. The germline V gene encodes CDR1 MDHEN and CDR2 SYDVKM. The CDR3 nucleotides are TGTGCCAGCAGCCTGCTAGCGGGACTCGGGGCCCAGTACTTC. Residues: CASSLLAGLGAQYF.

The chain is built from TRBV19 and TRBJ2-7; D might be TRBD1 (5 bases). This CDR3 spans 14 amino acids. V was shortened by 3 bases and J by 0 bases, with 9 bases between the two germline ends. Germline V gives CDR1 LNHDA, CDR2 SQIVND (reference sequence). The CDR3 DNA is TGTGCCAGTAGTATTCGGACACGCTCCTACGAGCAGTACTTC. This gives the protein CASSIRTRSYEQYF.

This rearrangement joins TRBV21-1 to TRBJ2-3. TRBV21-1 constitutes a pseudogene. CDR3 length: 18 amino acids. Here the CDR3 DNA reads TGTGCCAGCAGCATTGGGGAAAGGCAGTCCTGCCTCACAGATACGCAGTATTTT. Amino acids: CASSIGERQSCLTDTQYF.

The chain couples TRBV29-1 to TRBJ2-3, with D perhaps being TRBD1 or TRBD2 (5 bases each). Germline loops: CDR1 SQVTM, CDR2 ANQGSEA. Between the trimmed V and J ends, which lost 7 bases and 0 bases, there was a span of 11 bases. This CDR3 comprises 13 residues. CDR3 sequence (DNA): TGCAGCGGACGGGGCGGGAGCACAGATACGCAGTATTTT. This translates into CSGRGGSTDTQYF.

V is TRBV28 and J is TRBJ1-1; the D gene is possibly TRBD1 (6 bases). Trimming removed 6 bases from V and 3 bases from J, with 11 bases in between. Germline assignment: CDR1 MDHEN and CDR2 SYDVKM. The CDR3 totals 13 residues. CDR3 sequence (DNA): TGTGCCAGCAGCCAGGGGTGGGACACTGAAGCTTTCTTT. This gives the protein CASSQGWDTEAFF.

This chain connects TRBV11-3 to TRBJ2-3; D is possibly TRBD2 (5 bases). The V end lost 8 bases, the J end lost 4 bases, and 13 bases lay between the germline ends. The V gene's germline CDR1 is SGHNT and CDR2 YENEEA. The CDR3 spans 13 residues. The CDR3 DNA reads TGTGCCAGCGCCGAGGGCCGGGCAGATACGCAGTATTTT. Protein: CASAEGRADTQYF.

A single count supports this clone. The CDR3 loop is CASSFSGTYNEQFF. CDR3 nucleotides: TGTGCCAGCAGTTTTAGCGGGACCTACAATGAGCAGTTCTTC. The rearrangement joins TRBV5-4 to TRBJ2-1, with 8 positions matching TRBD2. CDR1 and CDR2 from the germline V gene are SGHNT and YYREEE (reference sequence). The CDR3 totals 14 residues. Trimming removed 5 bases from V and 2 bases from J; junction bases left unmatched: 3. The full variable domain, in which reference TRBV5-4 and TRBJ2-1 provide the parts outside the CDR3, is ETGVTQSPTHLIKTRGQQVTLRCSSQSGHNTVSWYQQALGQGPQFIFQYYREEENGRGNFPPRFSGLQFPNYSSELNVNALELDDSALYLCASSFSGTYNEQFFGPGTRLTVL.

The chain carries TRBV18 and TRBJ2-1; 12 nucleotides align to TRBD1. This CDR3 contains 18 residues. Germline V gives CDR1 KGHSH, CDR2 LQKENI. V was clipped by 0 bases and J by 2 bases; unmatched bases: 5. CDR3 coding DNA: TGTGCCAGCTCACCACCCCGGGGGACAGGGGGCCCCTACAATGAGCAGTTCTTC. Translating it yields CASSPPRGTGGPYNEQFF.

The chain couples TRBV11-3 to TRBJ2-7; 7 positions match TRBD2. The germline gives CDR1 SGHNT, CDR2 YENEEA. CDR3 size: 15 residues. The ends lost 4 bases at V and 6 bases at J; junction bases unmatched: 12. The CDR3 nucleotides read TGTGCCAGCAGCTACTCGGGAGGCAGGTGGGCCGAGCAGTACTTC. It yields the protein CASSYSGGRWAEQYF.

The chain is built from TRBV7-3 and TRBJ2-7, with 9 bases matching TRBD2. Germline V CDR1 and CDR2: SGHTA, FQGTGA. V was pared by 5 bases and J by 7 bases, with 24 bases of the junction left unmatched. This CDR3 has 19 amino acids. As DNA, the CDR3 is TGTGCCAGCAGCCCTAAAGGGATATTTGCGGGAGGGCCCTGGGTTGAGCAGTACTTC. It translates to CASSPKGIFAGGPWVEQYF.

The chain carries TRBV28 and TRBJ1-5; no definite D call. The germline gives CDR1 MDHEN, CDR2 SYDVKM. V was cut by 5 bases and J by 1 base, with 12 bases left in between. There are 15 residues in the CDR3. This CDR3 is CASSPGRRSNQPQHF. The CDR3 region has the DNA TGTGCCAGCAGTCCCGGACGGCGGAGCAATCAGCCCCAGCATTTT.

This clone was seen a handful of times. The chain recombines TRBV30 with TRBJ1-5; possibly TRBD1 for D (5 bases). The germline V gene encodes CDR1 GTSNPN and CDR2 SVGIG (reference sequence). The CDR3 sequence is 12 residues long. The V gene lost 0 bases and the J gene lost 15 bases, with 15 bases spanning the gap. CDR3 sequence (DNA): TGTGCCTGGAGTGTCGGGGGAGCCGCAAGGCATTTT. Translation: CAWSVGGAARHF.

J is TRBJ2-7 and V is TRBV23-1; 9 bases fit TRBD1. TRBV23-1 is flagged as an ORF with uncertain function. This CDR3 comprises 16 residues. Germline trimming cut 4 bases from V and 7 bases from J; bases unmatched to any gene: 14. CDR3 coding DNA: TGCGCCAGCAGTCCACCCGCCTACAGGGGGCTAGCGGAGCAGTACTTC. Encoded protein: CASSPPAYRGLAEQYF.

The J gene is TRBJ2-3, the V gene TRBV29-1, with TRBD2 matching 9 bases. This CDR3 comprises 15 residues. Losses at the gene ends were 4 bases for V and 2 bases for J; bases not matched to a gene: 7. Germline CDR1 and CDR2: SQVTM and ANQGSEA. The CDR3 loop is CSVAALAGSTDTQYF. The CDR3 region has the DNA TGCAGCGTTGCTGCCCTAGCGGGGTCCACAGATACGCAGTATTTT.

This clone has a single count. This chain connects TRBV5-1 to TRBJ2-7; the match to TRBD1 covers 9 bases. Losses at the gene ends were 5 bases for V and 6 bases for J; bases not matched to a gene: 9. CDR1 SGHRS and CDR2 YFSETQ come from the germline V gene. The CDR3 loop spans 14 amino acids. The CDR3 reads CASRKQGATPEQYF. CDR3 in DNA: TGCGCCAGCAGGAAACAGGGGGCCACCCCCGAGCAGTACTTC. Full variable domain (missing parts from reference TRBV5-1 and TRBJ2-7): KAGVTQTPRYLIKTRGQQVTLSCSPISGHRSVSWYQQTPGQGLQFLFEYFSETQRNKGNFPGRFSGRQFSNSRSEMNVSTLELGDSALYLCASRKQGATPEQYFGPGTRLTVT.

This clone was recorded only once. The chain is built from TRBV7-2 and TRBJ1-2; the match to TRBD1 covers 9 bases. V shed 4 bases and J 4 bases; nucleotides not matched to a gene: 19. Germline lookup yields CDR1 SGHTA and CDR2 FQGNSA. The CDR3 length is 19 residues. The CDR3 here is CASSYTQGARSTAGYGYTF. The CDR3 DNA reads TGTGCCAGCAGCTACACACAGGGGGCTCGATCGACGGCTGGCTATGGCTACACCTTC. The full variable domain, its missing parts supplied by reference TRBV7-2 and TRBJ1-2, is GAGVSQSPSNKVTEKGKDVELRCDPISGHTALYWYRQSLGQGLEFLIYFQGNSAPDKSGLPSDRFSAERTGGSVSTLTIQRTQQEDSAVYLCASSYTQGARSTAGYGYTFGSGTRLTVV.

CDR3 amino acids: CSVGASTETQYF. The CDR3 region has the DNA TGCAGCGTTGGGGCGTCTACGGAGACCCAGTACTTC. This chain links TRBV29-1 with TRBJ2-5; D not certain. The CDR3 is 12 residues long. The germline V gene has CDR1 SQVTM and CDR2 ANQGSEA. The V and J ends lost 4 bases and 5 bases respectively, with 11 bases between them.

The V call is TRBV2, the J call TRBJ2-5, with 10 bases lining up with TRBD1. The length of the CDR3 is 14 residues. The germline V gene encodes CDR1 SNHLY and CDR2 FYNNEI. The J segment lost 4 bases and the V segment lost 5 bases, leaving 4 bases of the junction unmatched. CDR3 in amino acids: CASSQTGGRETQYF. The CDR3 DNA is TGTGCCAGCAGTCAGACAGGGGGCCGAGAGACCCAGTACTTC.

This clone was recorded only once. The rearrangement uses TRBV6-5 and TRBJ1-1; D is perhaps TRBD1 (5 bases). In germline, CDR1 is MNHEY, CDR2 SVGAGI. The CDR3 has 13 amino acids. V was clipped by 5 bases and J by 2 bases, with 9 bases between them. CDR3 nucleotides: TGTGCCAGCAGTACAGGCAGTAACACTGAAGCTTTCTTT. Translating gives CASSTGSNTEAFF.

The rearrangement uses TRBV5-1 and TRBJ2-7, with D possibly matching TRBD1 (6 bases). The CDR3 sequence is 14 residues long. Deletions cut 1 base from V and 3 bases from J, with 11 bases between. Germline V gene sequence: CDR1 SGHRS, CDR2 YFSETQ. CDR3 amino acids: CASSLSQGYYEQYF. The CDR3 DNA sequence: TGCGCCAGCAGCTTGAGCCAGGGGTACTACGAGCAGTACTTC.

V is TRBV9 and J is TRBJ1-1; D not resolved. The germline gives CDR1 SGDLS, CDR2 YYNGEE. V was cut by 0 bases and J by 0 bases, with 9 bases left in between. The CDR3 has 15 residues. CDR3 in DNA: TGTGCCAGCAGCGTAGATCTCAGGTTGAACACTGAAGCTTTCTTT. Amino acid sequence: CASSVDLRLNTEAFF.

The chain recombines TRBV5-6 with TRBJ1-3, with unresolved D. This CDR3 region has 13 residues. Germline loops: CDR1 SGHDT, CDR2 YYEEEE. V was shortened by 4 bases and J by 1 base, with 6 bases between the two germline ends. In DNA form, the CDR3 reads TGTGCCAGCAGCCAGTTATCTGGAAACACCATATATTTT. Translating gives CASSQLSGNTIYF.

V is TRBV10-3 and J is TRBJ1-3, with D tentatively TRBD1 (5 bases). Deletions cut 2 bases from V and 0 bases from J, with 11 bases between. Germline CDR1 is ENHRY and CDR2 is SYGVKD. CDR3 size: 16 residues. CDR3: CAISERDVPSGNTIYF. DNA of the CDR3: TGTGCCATCAGTGAGCGGGACGTACCCTCTGGAAACACCATATATTTT.

This clone appeared a single time. The chain carries TRBV28 and TRBJ1-1, with D maybe TRBD1 (5 bases). With 8 bases removed from V and 0 bases from J, the gap between germline ends came to 10 bases. Germline CDR1 is MDHEN and CDR2 is SYDVKM. This CDR3 has 13 amino acids. The CDR3 DNA follows: TGTGCCAGCCTAAAACAGGTGAACACTGAAGCTTTCTTT. Translated: CASLKQVNTEAFF.

V is TRBV6-1 and J is TRBJ1-1, with no clear D. The CDR3 runs 10 residues. Trimming removed 4 bases from V and 11 bases from J, with 8 bases in between. Germline V lookup: CDR1 MNHNS, CDR2 SASEGT. This CDR3 is CASSAIKAFF. In DNA form, the CDR3 reads TGTGCCAGCAGTGCGATTAAGGCTTTCTTT.

The chain employs TRBV6-6 and TRBJ1-1; TRBD1 might be the D (5 bases). Between the trimmed V and J ends, which lost 2 bases and 2 bases, there was a span of 6 bases. The CDR3 covers 13 residues. Germline CDR1 reads MNHNY; CDR2 reads SVGAGI (reference sequence). This chain's CDR3 is CASSYDSNTEAFF. The CDR3 DNA reads TGTGCCAGCAGTTACGACAGTAACACTGAAGCTTTCTTT.

Written as DNA, the CDR3 is TGTGCCAGTAGGACAGGCGGTAGCGGGAGCGCCTACGAGCAGTACTTC. This encodes CASRTGGSGSAYEQYF. The chain recombines TRBV19 with TRBJ2-7, with 9 nucleotides matching TRBD2. CDR1 and CDR2 from the germline V gene are LNHDA and SQIVND (reference sequence). After removal of 6 bases from V and 2 bases from J, the junction contained 11 bases not matched to a gene. The CDR3 contains 16 residues.

The genes are TRBV5-1 and TRBJ2-7, with TRBD1 identical over 7 bases. The CDR3 has 15 residues. CDR1 and CDR2 (germline): SGHRS, YFSETQ. V gave up 3 bases and J gave up 2 bases; unmatched junction bases: 8. The chain's CDR3 is CASSSSGTVPYEQYF. The CDR3 coding sequence is TGCGCCAGCAGCTCATCCGGGACAGTCCCCTACGAGCAGTACTTC.

The chain uses TRBV28 and TRBJ1-2; D gene unclear. Germline V lookup: CDR1 MDHEN, CDR2 SYDVKM. This CDR3 comprises 15 residues. Trimming left V 5 bases short and J 6 bases short, with 19 bases between. Here the CDR3 DNA reads TGTGCCAGCAGTCAGGACCCCCGACACATCCATGGCTACACCTTC. Translated: CASSQDPRHIHGYTF.

The chain carries TRBV2 and TRBJ2-1; either TRBD1 or TRBD2 may fit D (5 bases each). V was shortened by 4 bases and J by 4 bases, with 8 bases between the two germline ends. The CDR3 loop spans 13 amino acids. The V gene's germline CDR1 is SNHLY and CDR2 FYNNEI. DNA of the CDR3: TGTGCCAGCAGTGCGGGACCATACAATGAGCAGTTCTTC. Translating it yields CASSAGPYNEQFF.

The V and J genes are TRBV19 and TRBJ2-7; no definite D call. Germline CDR1 and CDR2: LNHDA and SQIVND (reference sequence). The CDR3 is made up of 12 amino acids. Trimming cost V 3 bases and J 5 bases, with 8 bases left between them. In nucleotides, the CDR3 is TGTGCCAGTAGTATTAGTAGGGACGAGCAGTACTTC. The encoded protein is CASSISRDEQYF.

J is TRBJ1-1 and V is TRBV28; weak D call: TRBD1 (6 bases). The CDR3 totals 13 residues. Trimming stripped 6 bases from V and 5 bases from J, with 13 bases between. Germline V CDR1 and CDR2: MDHEN, SYDVKM. CDR3 sequence: CASRGSQGTEAFF. DNA for the CDR3: TGTGCCAGCAGGGGGAGTCAGGGGACTGAAGCTTTCTTT.